The sequence of this T cell receptor (beta chain) was determined in a study of T cell responses to AZD1222 COVID-19 vaccine. Overall study: Pooling covered second doses at about 4 or about 12 weeks.

V was cut by 3 bases and J by 4 bases, with 14 bases left in between. This CDR3 is built from 14 residues. Germline V CDR1 and CDR2: SGDLS, YYNGEE. Clones were sequenced by immunoSEQ multiplex PCR, and TCRdb holds only the in-frame ones, with some missing. The table includes approximately 180,000 clones, approximately 90% detected once. The study's findings and limits: Donors were largely white British and mainly female; clonal diversity was possibly underestimated. Baseline seropositivity occurred in only six AZD1222 recipients. Vaccine-related CD4 TCRs covered spike, predominating at 160-218 and 743-854.

Notes on this clone: What it binds is not known.

The V call is TRBV9, the J call TRBJ2-7; D remains ambiguous. The sample in question was peripheral blood, obtained on day 0 of AZD1222 vaccination. The TCR originated in an adult in good health. DNA of the CDR3: TGTGCCAGCAGCGCATCAGGACGGATTTACGAGCAGTACTTC. Residues: CASSASGRIYEQYF.